These 23 T cell receptor beta chains share one sample of origin, sequenced in a study of regulatory T cells in long-lasting Graves disease. Construction of the TCR beta libraries employed iRepertoire HTBI primers in conjunction with Arm-PCR of CDR3 regions. TCRdb re-called the multiplex PCR reads with MiXCR, one entry per CDR3 protein. Among roughly 400,000 distinct CDR3 sequences listed, around 20% were seen once. Indicated time point: persistent/refractory GD, antithyroid drugs over 5 years with positive TRAb. Preparation of the TCR library used RNA extracted from PBMCs. This specimen consisted of peripheral blood mononuclear cells (PBMCs), obtained when the disease was refractory, from a patient treated with antithyroid drugs. These receptors all stem from a female donor with Graves disease.

This clonotype was recorded at least ten times. The V call is TRBV12-3 or TRBV12-4, the J call TRBJ2-7; D is unresolved. Deletions cut 8 bases from V and 1 base from J, with 12 bases between. CDR3 length: 13 amino acids. The chain's CDR3 is CASSARNSYEQYF. As DNA, the CDR3 is TGTGCCAGCTCGGCGCGGAATTCCTACGAGCAGTACTTC.

This rearrangement joins TRBV4-3 to TRBJ2-7; 9 bases map to TRBD2. Germline CDR1 LGHNA, CDR2 YSLEER. The CDR3 totals 15 residues. V shed 0 bases and J 4 bases; nucleotides not matched to a gene: 4. The CDR3 sequence is CASSQEALAGYEQYF. The CDR3 DNA sequence: TGCGCCAGCAGCCAAGAAGCTCTAGCGGGGTACGAGCAGTACTTC.

This clonotype was picked up a small number of times. The V gene is TRBV7-9, the J gene TRBJ2-5; 12 bases match TRBD2. Germline V gene data show CDR1 as SEHNR and CDR2 as FQNEAQ (reference sequence). V dropped 4 bases and J dropped 5; count of bases not matched to a gene: 11. The CDR3 has 17 residues. This CDR3 is CASSSLRTSGTRETQYF. In nucleotides, the CDR3 is TGTGCCAGCAGCTCACTTAGGACTAGCGGGACGCGGGAGACCCAGTACTTC.

This clonotype was observed many times. V is TRBV27 and J is TRBJ2-7, with TRBD2 identical over 12 bases. Germline V gene data show CDR1 as MNHEY and CDR2 as SMNVEV (reference sequence). The CDR3 is 15 amino acids. The J segment lost 4 bases and the V segment lost 5 bases, leaving 6 bases of the junction unmatched. In DNA, the CDR3 is TGTGCCAGCAGTCCAGGACTAGCGGGATTGTACGAGCAGTACTTC. This translates into CASSPGLAGLYEQYF.

This clonotype has only a few counts. The chain has TRBV6-4 and TRBJ1-2, with a weak D call TRBD1 (6 bases). CDR3 size: 16 residues. Germline-derived CDR1 and CDR2 are MRHNA and SNTAGT. Trimming took 0 bases from V and 5 from J, leaving 16 bases between them. CDR3 sequence (DNA): TGTGCCAGCAGTGACTCCAAAGGGGGTCCCACTTATGGCTACACCTTC. Amino acid sequence: CASSDSKGGPTYGYTF.

This clonotype was counted many times. This chain connects TRBV2 to TRBJ1-2, with D possibly TRBD1 on 5 matching bases. From germline, CDR1 is SNHLY and CDR2 FYNNEI. This CDR3 has 18 residues. V lost 1 base to trimming and J lost 0 bases, with 18 bases between them. For the CDR3, the DNA is TGTGCCAGCAGTGAAGACAGGTTTATCCCCCCGTCTAACTATGGCTACACCTTC. Its translation is CASSEDRFIPPSNYGYTF.

This clonotype showed up many times. This rearrangement joins TRBV11-2 to TRBJ1-4; D uncertain. V was pared by 5 bases and J by 8 bases, with 9 bases between. The CDR3 sequence is 12 residues long. Germline V gene lookup returns CDR1 SGHAT and CDR2 FQNNGV. The chain's CDR3 is CASSPTQEKLFF. The DNA for the CDR3 is TGTGCCAGCAGCCCGACCCAGGAAAAACTGTTTTTT.

This clonotype was counted at least ten times. The gene calls are TRBV20-1 and TRBJ2-5; the match to TRBD2 covers 11 bases. This CDR3 is 14 amino acids long. V dropped 3 bases and J dropped 4; count of bases not matched to a gene: 4. CDR1 is DFQATT, CDR2 SNEGSKA, per germline (reference sequence). This CDR3 is CSASPLAGVETQYF. In nucleotides, the CDR3 is TGCAGTGCTAGCCCACTAGCGGGAGTAGAGACCCAGTACTTC.

There are many counts of this clonotype. The chain links TRBV7-2 to TRBJ1-2; D is unclear. CDR1 and CDR2 (germline): SGHTA, FQGNSA. V was shortened by 4 bases and J by 4 bases, with 10 bases between the two germline ends. The CDR3 spans 13 residues. CDR3: CASSSRMGYGYTF. The CDR3 DNA sequence: TGTGCCAGCAGCTCAAGAATGGGCTATGGCTACACCTTC.

There are a few counts of this clonotype. This sequence joins TRBV7-2 and TRBJ1-1, with D uncertain. This CDR3 is 11 amino acids long. Germline lookup yields CDR1 SGHTA and CDR2 FQGNSA. V lost 6 bases and J lost 10, with 12 bases in between. The CDR3 coding sequence is TGTGCCAGCAGATTGGACGTTGCAGCTTTCTTT. Translating it yields CASRLDVAAFF. Drawing the rest from reference TRBV7-2 and TRBJ1-1, the complete variable domain is GAGVSQSPSNKVTEKGKDVELRCDPISGHTALYWYRQSLGQGLEFLIYFQGNSAPDKSGLPSDRFSAERTGGSVSTLTIQRTQQEDSAVYLCASRLDVAAFFGQGTRLTVV.

This clonotype came up a few times. The V call is TRBV11-2, the J call TRBJ1-5; 8 bases align to TRBD1. CDR3 length: 13 amino acids. Germline CDR1 reads SGHAT; CDR2 reads FQNNGV. V lost 5 bases, J lost 7 bases, and 4 bases stayed unmatched. In nucleotides, the CDR3 is TGTGCCAGCAGCGTCGACAGGGGCCAGCCCCAGCATTTT. Translating gives CASSVDRGQPQHF.

Only a few counts were recorded for this clonotype. One end of the junction fails to match germline, which may point to a read error. This rearrangement joins TRBV11-2 to TRBJ2-7; 8 nucleotides match TRBD1. CDR3 length: 14 residues. From germline, CDR1 is SGHAT and CDR2 FQNNGV. The chain's CDR3 is CASSLDEARTGLHF. CDR3 coding DNA: TGTGCCAGCAGCTTAGATGAGGCCCGGACAGGGTTGCACTTC.

This clonotype appeared many times. This chain uses TRBV12-3 or TRBV12-4 with TRBJ2-5; no clear D. There are 14 residues in the CDR3. V was shortened by 5 bases and J by 2 bases, with 12 bases between the two germline ends. The CDR3 nucleotides are TGTGCCAGCAGTCCAGTGACTCATCAAGAGACCCAGTACTTC. The encoded protein is CASSPVTHQETQYF.

This clonotype was found many times. This rearrangement joins TRBV28 to TRBJ1-6; the D is unclear. The CDR3 totals 15 residues. V lost 7 bases, J lost 5 bases, and 15 bases lay in between. Per germline, CDR1 MDHEN and CDR2 SYDVKM. For the CDR3, the DNA is TGTGCCAGCAACCCACCGGGCAGCAATAATTCACCCCTCCACTTT. Translating it yields CASNPPGSNNSPLHF.

The chain has TRBV12-3 or TRBV12-4 and TRBJ1-2; D call uncertain. V was clipped by 6 bases and J by 8 bases, with 19 bases between them. The CDR3 spans 14 residues. The CDR3 sequence: CASSQITQAGGYTF. The CDR3 bases are TGTGCCAGCAGCCAGATCACCCAGGCCGGGGGCTACACCTTC.

This chain uses TRBV6-2 or TRBV6-3 with TRBJ2-7; D unclear. V was clipped by 0 bases and J by 0 bases, with 6 bases between them. The CDR3 sequence is 14 residues long. Germline lookup yields CDR1 MNHEY and CDR2 SVGEGT. The CDR3 region is CASSYSTNSYEQYF. The CDR3 DNA follows: TGTGCCAGCAGTTACTCGACGAACTCCTACGAGCAGTACTTC.

At least ten counts were recorded for this clonotype. The chain carries TRBV7-2 and TRBJ1-2; maybe TRBD1 (6 bases). This CDR3 comprises 11 residues. Germline CDR1 is SGHTA and CDR2 is FQGNSA. CDR3: CGTERNYGYTF. CDR3 DNA: TGTGGGACAGAGAGAAACTATGGCTACACCTTC.

The chain uses TRBV20-1 and TRBJ2-1; the D is unclear. With 5 bases removed from V and 6 bases from J, the gap between germline ends came to 14 bases. CDR3 length equals 13 residues. The germline V gene encodes CDR1 DFQATT and CDR2 SNEGSKA (reference sequence). The CDR3 region has the DNA TGCAGTGCTCCCCGGGTAGGCGGCAATGAGCAGTTCTTC. Amino acids: CSAPRVGGNEQFF.

This clonotype was seen a handful of times. The V call is TRBV7-9, the J call TRBJ2-7; 10 bases line up with TRBD1. J gave up 6 bases and V 5 bases, and 10 bases lay outside the gene matches. The CDR3 contains 15 residues. In germline, CDR1 is SEHNR, CDR2 FQNEAQ (reference sequence). CDR3 in amino acids: CASSLTDRGSSEQYF. DNA for the CDR3: TGTGCCAGCAGCCTCACGGACAGGGGGTCAAGCGAGCAGTACTTC.

This clonotype appeared many times. This chain uses TRBV2 with TRBJ1-4, with D perhaps TRBD1 (5 bases). CDR1 and CDR2 from the germline V gene are SNHLY and FYNNEI. The CDR3 contains 15 residues. V gave up 3 bases and J gave up 5 bases, with 13 bases separating them. The CDR3 DNA reads as TGTGCCAGCAGTGATGGAGGGGCAGGGAATGAAAAACTGTTTTTT. Translation: CASSDGGAGNEKLFF. The variable domain in full, completed from reference TRBV2 and TRBJ1-4, reads EPEVTQTPSHQVTQMGQEVILRCVPISNHLYFYWYRQILGQKVEFLVSFYNNEISEKSEIFDDQFSVERPDGSNFTLKIRSTKLEDSAMYFCASSDGGAGNEKLFFGSGTQLSVL.

In its sample, this clonotype was seen a few times. This chain links TRBV7-2 with TRBJ2-3, with D uncertain. V lost 1 base and J lost 4, with 9 bases in between. Looked up from germline, CDR1 is SGHTA and CDR2 is FQGNSA. The CDR3 has 14 residues. The CDR3 DNA reads as TGTGCCAGCAGCTTAGTGGACGGCCCAGATACGCAGTATTTT. Amino acid sequence: CASSLVDGPDTQYF.

In this sample, this clonotype turned up a few times. The chain is built from TRBV30 and TRBJ1-5, with 9 positions matching TRBD1. V shed 0 bases and J 7 bases; nucleotides not matched to a gene: 7. This CDR3 is built from 15 residues. Germline lookup yields CDR1 GTSNPN and CDR2 SVGIG (reference sequence). The DNA for the CDR3 is TGTGCCTGGAGTGTAAGCGGGACAGGGTCCCAGCCCCAGCATTTT. As protein: CAWSVSGTGSQPQHF.

This rearrangement joins TRBV27 to TRBJ2-7, with 9 nucleotides matching TRBD1. With V trimmed by 2 bases and J by 1 base, 6 bases remained unmatched. The CDR3 is 16 amino acids. Germline CDR1 MNHEY, CDR2 SMNVEV (reference sequence). CDR3 DNA: TGTGCCAGCAGTTTAAACGACGGGACAGGGTCCTACGAGCAGTACTTC. It is translated as CASSLNDGTGSYEQYF.